This TCR beta chain was identified in a study of blood T cell dynamics during melanoma immunotherapy. The data were produced by immunoSEQ multiplex PCR, yet TCRdb's version contains in-frame clones alone and is incomplete. The sample totals 49 clones. With 4 bases removed from V and 0 bases from J, the gap between germline ends came to 10 bases. This CDR3 comprises 14 residues. Germline CDR1 reads SGHTA; CDR2 reads FQGNSA. Documented time point: week 3, after first cycle of checkpoint inhibitor. Samples come from before therapy and from week 3 after the first blockade cycle. Prior systemic cancer therapy, immunosuppressant use and other active malignancies excluded patients.

The chain has TRBV7-2 and TRBJ2-7; D is possibly TRBD1 (6 bases). The sequence was collected from a human donor with melanoma. The material sequenced was cell-free DNA from blood, taken from a patient treated with checkpoint blockade. This CDR3 is CASSSQGSSYEQYF. CDR3 nucleotide sequence: TGTGCCAGCAGCTCACAGGGAAGCTCCTACGAGCAGTACTTC.